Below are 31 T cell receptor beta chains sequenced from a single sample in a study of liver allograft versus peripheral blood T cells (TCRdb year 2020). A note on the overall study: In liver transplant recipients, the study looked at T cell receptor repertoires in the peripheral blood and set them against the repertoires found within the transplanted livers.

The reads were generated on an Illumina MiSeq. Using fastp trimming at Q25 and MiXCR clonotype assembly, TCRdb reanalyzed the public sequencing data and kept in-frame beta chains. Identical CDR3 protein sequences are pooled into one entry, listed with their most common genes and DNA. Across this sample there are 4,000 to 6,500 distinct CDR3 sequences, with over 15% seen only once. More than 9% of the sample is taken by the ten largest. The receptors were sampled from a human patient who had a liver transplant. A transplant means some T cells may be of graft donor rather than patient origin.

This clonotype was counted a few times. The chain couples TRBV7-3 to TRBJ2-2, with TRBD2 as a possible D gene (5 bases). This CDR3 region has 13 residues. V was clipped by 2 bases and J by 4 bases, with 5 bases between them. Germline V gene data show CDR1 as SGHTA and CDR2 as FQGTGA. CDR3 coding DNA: TGTGCCAGCAGCTTAGGGAGCACCGGGGAGCTGTTTTTT. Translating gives CASSLGSTGELFF.

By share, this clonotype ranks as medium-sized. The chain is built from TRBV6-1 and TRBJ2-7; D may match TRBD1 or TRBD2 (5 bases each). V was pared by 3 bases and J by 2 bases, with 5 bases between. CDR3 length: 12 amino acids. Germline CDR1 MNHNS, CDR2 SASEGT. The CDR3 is CASSEGAYEQYF. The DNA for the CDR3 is TGTGCCAGCAGTGAGGGGGCCTACGAGCAGTACTTC.

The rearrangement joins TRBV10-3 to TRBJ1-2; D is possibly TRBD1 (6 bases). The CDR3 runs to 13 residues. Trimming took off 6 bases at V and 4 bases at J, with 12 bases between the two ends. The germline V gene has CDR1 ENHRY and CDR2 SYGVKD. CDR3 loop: CAIRSEGGYGYTF. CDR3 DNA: TGTGCCATCAGGTCCGAAGGGGGCTATGGCTACACCTTC.

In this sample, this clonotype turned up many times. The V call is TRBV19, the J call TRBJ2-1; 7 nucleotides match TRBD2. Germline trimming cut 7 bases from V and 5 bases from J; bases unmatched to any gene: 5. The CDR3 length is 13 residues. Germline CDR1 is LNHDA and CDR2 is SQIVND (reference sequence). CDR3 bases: TGTGCCAGTAATAGCGGGTCCGACAATGAGCAGTTCTTC. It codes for CASNSGSDNEQFF. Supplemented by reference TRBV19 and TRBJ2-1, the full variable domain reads DGGITQSPKYLFRKEGQNVTLSCEQNLNHDAMYWYRQDPGQGLRLIYYSQIVNDFQKGDIAEGYSVSREKKESFPLTVTSAQKNPTAFYLCASNSGSDNEQFFGPGTRLTVL.

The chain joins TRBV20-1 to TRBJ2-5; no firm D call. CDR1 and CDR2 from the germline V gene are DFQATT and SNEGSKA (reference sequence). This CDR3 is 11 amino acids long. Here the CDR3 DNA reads TGCAGCCCTTTTTTCGGGGAGACCCAGTACTTC. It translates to CSPFFGETQYF.

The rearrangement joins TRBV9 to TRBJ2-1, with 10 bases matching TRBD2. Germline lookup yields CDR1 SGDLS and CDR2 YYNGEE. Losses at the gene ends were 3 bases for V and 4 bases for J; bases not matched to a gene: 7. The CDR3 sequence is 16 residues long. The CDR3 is CASSAPGLAHYNEQFF. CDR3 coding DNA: TGTGCCAGCAGCGCTCCGGGACTAGCGCATTACAATGAGCAGTTCTTC.

The chain's CDR3 is CASSQTRAAGNQPQHF. In nucleotides, the CDR3 is TGCGCCAGCAGCCAAACTCGGGCCGCGGGCAATCAGCCCCAGCATTTT. The V call is TRBV4-1, the J call TRBJ1-5; D not resolved. Per the germline V gene, CDR1 is MGHRA and CDR2 is YSYEKL. The CDR3 runs 16 residues. V was trimmed by 2 bases and J by 2 bases, leaving 13 bases between them.

The CDR3 sequence is CASIVTTLSTDTQYF. CDR3 in DNA: TGTGCCAGCATAGTTACGACCCTTAGCACAGATACGCAGTATTTT. The chain carries TRBV2 and TRBJ2-3; D remains unclear. V was shortened by 7 bases and J by 0 bases, with 14 bases between the two germline ends. CDR1 SNHLY and CDR2 FYNNEI come from the germline V gene. CDR3 size: 15 residues.

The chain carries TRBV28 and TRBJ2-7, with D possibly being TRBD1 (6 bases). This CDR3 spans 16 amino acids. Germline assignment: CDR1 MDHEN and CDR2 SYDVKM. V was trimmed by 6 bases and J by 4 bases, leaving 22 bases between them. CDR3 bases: TGTGCCAGCAGGACTACATGGGGGACAAAACCTTACGAGCAGTACTTC. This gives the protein CASRTTWGTKPYEQYF. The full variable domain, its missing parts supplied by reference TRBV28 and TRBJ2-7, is DVKVTQSSRYLVKRTGEKVFLECVQDMDHENMFWYRQDPGLGLRLIYFSYDVKMKEKGDIPEGYSVSREKKERFSLILESASTNQTSMYLCASRTTWGTKPYEQYFGPGTRLTVT.

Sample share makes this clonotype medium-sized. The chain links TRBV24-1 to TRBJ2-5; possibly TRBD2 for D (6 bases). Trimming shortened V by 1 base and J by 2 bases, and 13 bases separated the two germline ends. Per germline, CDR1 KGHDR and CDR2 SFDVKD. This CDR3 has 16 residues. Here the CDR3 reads CATSDLVNSGQETQYF. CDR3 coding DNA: TGTGCCACCAGTGATTTAGTTAACAGCGGGCAAGAGACCCAGTACTTC.

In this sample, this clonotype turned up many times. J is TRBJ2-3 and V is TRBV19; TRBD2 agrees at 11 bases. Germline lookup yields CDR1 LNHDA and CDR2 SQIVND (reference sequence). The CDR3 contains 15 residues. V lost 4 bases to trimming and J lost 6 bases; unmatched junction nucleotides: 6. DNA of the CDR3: TGTGCCAGTAGTAAAACTAGCGGGGGAGTTGATACGCAGTATTTT. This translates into CASSKTSGGVDTQYF.

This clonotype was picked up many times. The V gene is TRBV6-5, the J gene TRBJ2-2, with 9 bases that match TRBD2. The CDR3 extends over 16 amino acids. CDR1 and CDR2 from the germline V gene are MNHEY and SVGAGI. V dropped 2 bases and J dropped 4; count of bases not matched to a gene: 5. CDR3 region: CASSYMRGGPTGELFF. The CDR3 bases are TGTGCCAGCAGTTACATGCGGGGGGGCCCCACCGGGGAGCTGTTTTTT.

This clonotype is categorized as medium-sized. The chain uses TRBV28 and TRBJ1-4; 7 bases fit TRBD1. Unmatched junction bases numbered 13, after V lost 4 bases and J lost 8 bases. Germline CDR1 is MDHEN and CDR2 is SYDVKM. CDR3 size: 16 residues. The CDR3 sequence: CASSSQVRGAKEKLFF. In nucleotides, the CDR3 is TGTGCCAGCAGTTCGCAAGTCAGGGGGGCAAAAGAAAAACTGTTTTTT.

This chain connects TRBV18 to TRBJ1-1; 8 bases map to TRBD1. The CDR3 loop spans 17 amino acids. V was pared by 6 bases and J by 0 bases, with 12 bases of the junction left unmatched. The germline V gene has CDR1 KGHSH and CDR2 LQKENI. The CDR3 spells CASSVRARGLMNTEAFF. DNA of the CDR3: TGTGCCAGCTCCGTTAGGGCCAGGGGGCTTATGAACACTGAAGCTTTCTTT.

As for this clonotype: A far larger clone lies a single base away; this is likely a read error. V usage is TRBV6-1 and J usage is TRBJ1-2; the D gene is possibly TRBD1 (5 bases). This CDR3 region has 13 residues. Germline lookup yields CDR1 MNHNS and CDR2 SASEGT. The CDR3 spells CAISYGRAGGYTF. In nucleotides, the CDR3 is TGTGCCATCAGTTACGGCAGGGCGGGTGGCTACACCTTC.

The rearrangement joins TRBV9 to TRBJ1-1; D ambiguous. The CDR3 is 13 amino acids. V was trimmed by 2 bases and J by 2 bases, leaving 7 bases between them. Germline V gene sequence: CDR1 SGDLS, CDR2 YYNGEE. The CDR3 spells CASSVQTNTEAFF. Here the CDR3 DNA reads TGTGCCAGCAGCGTTCAGACAAACACTGAAGCTTTCTTT.

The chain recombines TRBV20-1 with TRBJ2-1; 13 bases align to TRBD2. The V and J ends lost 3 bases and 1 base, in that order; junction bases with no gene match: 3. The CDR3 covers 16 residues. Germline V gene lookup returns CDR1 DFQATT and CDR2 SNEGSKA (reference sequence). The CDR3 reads CSASGGLAGSYNEQFF. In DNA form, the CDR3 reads TGCAGTGCTAGCGGGGGACTAGCGGGGTCCTACAATGAGCAGTTCTTC.

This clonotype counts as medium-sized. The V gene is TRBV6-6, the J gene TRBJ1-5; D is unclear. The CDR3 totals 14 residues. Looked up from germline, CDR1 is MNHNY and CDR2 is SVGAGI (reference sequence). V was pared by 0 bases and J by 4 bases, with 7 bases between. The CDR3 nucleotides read TGTGCCAGCAGTTACTCGGCCAGGAATCAGCCCCAGCATTTT. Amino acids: CASSYSARNQPQHF.

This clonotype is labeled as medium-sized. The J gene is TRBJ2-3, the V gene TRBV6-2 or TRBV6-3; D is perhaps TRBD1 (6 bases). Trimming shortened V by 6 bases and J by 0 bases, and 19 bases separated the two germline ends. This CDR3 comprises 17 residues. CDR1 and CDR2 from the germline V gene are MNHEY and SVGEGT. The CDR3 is CASSTPGHRQSTDTQYF. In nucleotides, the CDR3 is TGTGCCAGCAGCACCCCGGGACACAGACAGAGCACAGATACGCAGTATTTT.

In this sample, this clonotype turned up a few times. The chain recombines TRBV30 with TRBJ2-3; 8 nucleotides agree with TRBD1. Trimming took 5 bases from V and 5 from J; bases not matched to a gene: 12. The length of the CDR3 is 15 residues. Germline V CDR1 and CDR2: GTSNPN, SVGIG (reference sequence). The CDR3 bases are TGTGCCTGGGTCCCCCTTCCAGGGGGCTTAGATACGCAGTATTTT. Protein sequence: CAWVPLPGGLDTQYF.

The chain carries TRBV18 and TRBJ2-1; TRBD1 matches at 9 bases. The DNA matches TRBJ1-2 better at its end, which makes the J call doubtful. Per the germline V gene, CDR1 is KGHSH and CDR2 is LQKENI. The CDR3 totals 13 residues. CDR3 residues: CASSLRTGDGYTF. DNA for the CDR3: TGTGCCAGCTCTCTCCGGACAGGGGACGGCTACACCTTC.

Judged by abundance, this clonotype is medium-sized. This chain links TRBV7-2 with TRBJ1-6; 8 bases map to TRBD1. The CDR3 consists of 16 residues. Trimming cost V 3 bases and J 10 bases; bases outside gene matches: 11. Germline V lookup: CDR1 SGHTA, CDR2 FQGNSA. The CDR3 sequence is CASSLGDGQGLSPLHF. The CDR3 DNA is TGTGCCAGCAGCTTGGGAGATGGACAGGGATTATCACCCCTCCACTTT.

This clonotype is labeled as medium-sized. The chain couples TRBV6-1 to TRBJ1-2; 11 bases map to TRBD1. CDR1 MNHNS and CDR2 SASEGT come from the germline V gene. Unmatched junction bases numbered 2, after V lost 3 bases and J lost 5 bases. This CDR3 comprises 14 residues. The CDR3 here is CASSDGQGAYGYTF. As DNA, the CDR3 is TGTGCCAGCAGTGACGGACAGGGGGCTTATGGCTACACCTTC.

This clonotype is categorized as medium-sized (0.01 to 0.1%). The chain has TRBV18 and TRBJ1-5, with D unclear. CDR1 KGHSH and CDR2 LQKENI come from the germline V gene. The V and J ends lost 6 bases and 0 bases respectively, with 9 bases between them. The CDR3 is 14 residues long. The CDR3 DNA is TGTGCCAGCTCTGACCGGTATAGCAATCAGCCCCAGCATTTT. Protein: CASSDRYSNQPQHF.

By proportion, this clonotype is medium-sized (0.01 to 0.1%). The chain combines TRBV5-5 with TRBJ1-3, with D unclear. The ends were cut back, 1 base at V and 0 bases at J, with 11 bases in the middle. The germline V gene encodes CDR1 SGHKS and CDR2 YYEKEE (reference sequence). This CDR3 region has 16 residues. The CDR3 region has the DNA TGTGCCAGCAGCTTGTTGCAGTCGAGCTCTGGAAACACCATATATTTT. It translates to CASSLLQSSSGNTIYF.

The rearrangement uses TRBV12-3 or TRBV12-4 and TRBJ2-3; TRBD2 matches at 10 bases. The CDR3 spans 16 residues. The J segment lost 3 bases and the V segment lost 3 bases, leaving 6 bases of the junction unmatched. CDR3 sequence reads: CASSFLAGVSTDTQYF. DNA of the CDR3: TGTGCCAGCAGTTTTCTAGCGGGAGTATCTACAGATACGCAGTATTTT.

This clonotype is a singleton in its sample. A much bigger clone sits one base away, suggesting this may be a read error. This CDR3 is CVSSYTGELFF. CDR3 bases: TGTGTCAGCAGTTACACCGGGGAGCTGTTTTTT. The chain employs TRBV6-6 and TRBJ2-2; D not resolved. This CDR3 has 11 residues. Germline CDR1 is MNHNY and CDR2 is SVGAGI (reference sequence).

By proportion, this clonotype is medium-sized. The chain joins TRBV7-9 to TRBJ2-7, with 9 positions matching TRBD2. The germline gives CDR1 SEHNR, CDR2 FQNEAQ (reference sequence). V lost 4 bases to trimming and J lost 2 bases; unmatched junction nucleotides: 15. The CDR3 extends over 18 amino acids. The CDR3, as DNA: TGTGCCAGCAGCTCAAGGACTAGCGTCGACCCGAGTGCCTACGAGCAGTACTTC. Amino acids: CASSSRTSVDPSAYEQYF.

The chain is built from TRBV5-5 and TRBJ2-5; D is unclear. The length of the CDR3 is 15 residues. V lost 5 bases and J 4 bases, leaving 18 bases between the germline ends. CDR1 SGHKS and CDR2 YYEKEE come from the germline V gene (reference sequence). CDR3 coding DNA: TGTGCCAGCAGTATCTCGCAAACGTGGAGAGAGACCCAGTACTTC. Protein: CASSISQTWRETQYF. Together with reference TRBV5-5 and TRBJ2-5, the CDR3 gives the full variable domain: DAGVTQSPTHLIKTRGQQVTLRCSPISGHKSVSWYQQVLGQGPQFIFQYYEKEERGRGNFPDRFSARQFPNYSSELNVNALLLGDSALYLCASSISQTWRETQYFGPGTRLLVL.

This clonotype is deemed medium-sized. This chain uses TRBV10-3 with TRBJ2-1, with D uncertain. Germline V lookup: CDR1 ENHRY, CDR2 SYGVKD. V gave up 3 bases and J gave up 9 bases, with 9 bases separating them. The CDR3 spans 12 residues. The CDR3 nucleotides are TGTGCCATCAGTGACAAGTCTGGTGAGCAGTTCTTC. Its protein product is CAISDKSGEQFF.

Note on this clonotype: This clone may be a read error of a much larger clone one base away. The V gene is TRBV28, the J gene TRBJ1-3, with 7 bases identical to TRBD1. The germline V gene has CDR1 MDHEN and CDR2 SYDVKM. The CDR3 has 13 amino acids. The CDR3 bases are TGTGTCGGTACCCAGGGGGGAGGAAACACCATATATTTT. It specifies CVGTQGGGNTIYF.